These T cell receptor beta chains were read from a single sample in a study of blood T cell repertoires in COVID-19. Clones were sequenced by immunoSEQ multiplex PCR, and TCRdb holds only the in-frame ones, with some missing. Here the sample spans around 250,000 clones, around 80% being singletons. Sequencing used peripheral blood. The receptor set was obtained from a man in his forties with active or convalescent COVID-19. CDR3s include the opening cysteine and the closing phenylalanine or tryptophan. Each record gives: V gene, D gene, CDR3 length, clone size, J gene, CDR3 protein, CDR3 DNA. A D gene is named only where the DNA matches it firmly. Not all rows give a size; the values are once, few, many and, for expanded clones, a class.

TRBV4-3	-	15	-	TRBJ1-6	CASSQDWTTTSPLHF	TGCGCCAGCAGCCAAGACTGGACTACAACTTCACCCCTCCACTTT
TRBV5-1	TRBD1	15	once	TRBJ1-5	CASSAEQGSNQPQHF	TGCGCCAGCAGCGCCGAACAGGGGAGCAATCAGCCCCAGCATTTT
TRBV5-1	-	12	few	TRBJ2-7	CASSAGGYEQYF	TGCGCCAGCAGCGCTGGGGGGTACGAGCAGTACTTC
TRBV10-3	-	14	-	TRBJ2-1	CAISETGEATEQFF	TGTGCCATCAGTGAAACGGGGGAGGCCACGGAGCAGTTCTTC
TRBV30	-	12	few	TRBJ1-1	CAWSILNTEAFF	TGTGCCTGGAGCATTCTAAACACTGAAGCTTTCTTT
TRBV7-8	TRBD2	16	-	TRBJ2-7	CASSPAGAGGQVEQYF	TGTGCCAGCAGCCCCGCGGGGGCGGGGGGGCAGGTCGAGCAGTACTTC
TRBV7-2	TRBD2	14	-	TRBJ2-1	CASSPRGGLNEQFF	TGTGCCAGCAGCCCCCGCGGGGGGCTCAATGAGCAGTTCTTC
TRBV18	TRBD2	18	-	TRBJ2-5	CASSPRTVRGGTKETQYF	TGTGCCAGCTCACCACGTACAGTCCGCGGGGGGACGAAGGAGACCCAGTACTTC
TRBV19	-	15	-	TRBJ1-2	CASSVRATTNYGYTF	TGTGCCAGTAGCGTACGTGCCACAACGAACTATGGCTACACCTTC
TRBV12-3/TRBV12-4	-	13	-	TRBJ1-2	CASSLRGARGYTF	TGTGCCAGCAGTTTACGGGGGGCGAGGGGCTACACCTTC
TRBV9	-	15	-	TRBJ2-1	CASSVGVSSYNEQFF	TGTGCCAGCAGCGTAGGCGTAAGCTCCTACAATGAGCAGTTCTTC
TRBV6-5	-	15	few	TRBJ1-5	CASSLGRSSNQPQHF	TGTGCCAGCAGTTTGGGCAGGTCGAGCAATCAGCCCCAGCATTTT
TRBV6-5	-	14	-	TRBJ1-1	CASSLARRGTEAFF	TGTGCCAGCAGTTTGGCTAGGAGAGGCACTGAAGCTTTCTTT
TRBV5-1	TRBD2	16	-	TRBJ2-2	CASSLTGGSNTGELFF	TGCGCCAGCAGCTTAACGGGGGGATCGAACACCGGGGAGCTGTTTTTT
TRBV4-1	TRBD2	15	-	TRBJ2-7	CASSSRGLEAYEQYF	TGCGCCAGCAGCTCACGAGGACTAGAGGCCTACGAGCAGTACTTC
TRBV5-4	-	17	-	TRBJ2-1	CASSLGSYASSYNEQFF	TGTGCCAGCAGCTTGGGGTCGTATGCCAGCTCCTACAATGAGCAGTTCTTC
TRBV25-1	-	16	-	TRBJ2-3	CASSSTSTKLTDTQYF	TGTGCCAGCAGCTCAACTAGCACAAAACTCACAGATACGCAGTATTTT
TRBV5-4	-	14	-	TRBJ2-5	CASSKDSIQETQYF	TGTGCCAGCAGCAAAGACAGTATCCAAGAGACCCAGTACTTC
TRBV5-6	TRBD2	17	-	TRBJ2-7	CASSLVIAGVIPYEQYF	TGTGCCAGCAGCTTGGTAATAGCGGGAGTGATCCCCTACGAGCAGTACTTC
TRBV6-5	-	14	few	TRBJ1-2	CATSSRPGFYGYTF	TGTGCCACCTCCTCCCGCCCCGGGTTCTATGGCTACACCTTC
TRBV6-5	TRBD1	15	-	TRBJ1-2	CASSYSTGSLSGYTF	TGTGCCAGCAGTTACTCGACAGGGTCCCTATCGGGCTACACCTTC
TRBV3-1/TRBV3-2	TRBD1	15	-	TRBJ1-1	CASSQLRRGRGEAFF	TGTGCCAGCAGCCAATTGCGGAGGGGGCGAGGTGAAGCTTTCTTT
TRBV24-1	-	14	-	TRBJ2-7	CATMGGGETYEQYF	TGTGCCACCATGGGGGGTGGGGAAACCTACGAGCAGTACTTC
TRBV6-5	TRBD1	12	-	TRBJ2-1	CASTGVGNEQFF	TGTGCCAGTACAGGGGTGGGCAATGAGCAGTTCTTC
TRBV19	TRBD1	14	-	TRBJ1-1	CASSRDRGSAEAFF	TGTGCCAGTAGCCGGGACAGGGGTTCAGCTGAAGCTTTCTTT
TRBV5-1	-	16	-	TRBJ1-2	CASSLEGRTDPTGYTF	TGCGCCAGCAGCTTGGAAGGCAGGACAGACCCCACCGGCTACACCTTC
TRBV10-3	TRBD1	13	-	TRBJ1-2	CAISEGTGDGYTF	TGTGCCATCTCCGAGGGGACAGGGGATGGCTACACCTTC
TRBV7-9	-	15	few	TRBJ2-2	CASSLAQANAGELFF	TGTGCCAGCAGCTTAGCGCAAGCGAACGCCGGGGAGCTGTTTTTT
TRBV3-1/TRBV3-2	TRBD1	20	-	TRBJ2-1	CASSQDWDRGPRSSYNEQFF	TGTGCCAGCAGCCAAGACTGGGACAGGGGGCCTAGAAGCTCCTACAATGAGCAGTTCTTC